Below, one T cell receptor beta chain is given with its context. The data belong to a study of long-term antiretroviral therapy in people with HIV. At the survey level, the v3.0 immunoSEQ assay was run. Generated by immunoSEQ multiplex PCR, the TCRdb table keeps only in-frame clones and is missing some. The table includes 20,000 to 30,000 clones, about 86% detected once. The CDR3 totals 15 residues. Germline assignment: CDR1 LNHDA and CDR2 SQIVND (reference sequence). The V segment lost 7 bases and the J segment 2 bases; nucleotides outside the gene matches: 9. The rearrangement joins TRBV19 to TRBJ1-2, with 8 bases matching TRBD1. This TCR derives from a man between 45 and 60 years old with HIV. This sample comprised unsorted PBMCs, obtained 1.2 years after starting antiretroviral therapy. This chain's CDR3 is CASIPAGGTNYGYTF. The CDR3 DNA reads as TGTGCCAGTATCCCCGCAGGGGGCACCAACTATGGCTACACCTTC.